Shown below are 20 T cell receptor beta chains from a single sample sequenced in a study of shared clonotypes between healthy human individuals. Sequencing was performed with immunoSEQ multiplex PCR; in TCRdb, only in-frame clones are kept and a portion is missing. Of over a million clones detected, 95% to 97% appear once; the ten largest clones hold roughly 1.2%. The sequencing sample was made of naive CD4+ T cells sorted from blood. Noted subset: CD45RA+ positively selected. The receptors here all came from a man aged 30 to 45 in good health.

In regard to this clone: A read error may account for a junction end that differs from germline. The chain joins TRBV4-3 to TRBJ2-7; the match to TRBD1 covers 8 bases. The germline CDR1 and CDR2 sequences are LGHNA and YSLEER. The CDR3 sequence is 21 residues long. As DNA, the CDR3 is TGCGTCAGCAGCCAAGAGGTTCAGGGGAGACAGGGGATTTCCCTCGGGAACGAGCAGTACTTC. It codes for CVSSQEVQGRQGISLGNEQYF.

The chain uses TRBV5-1 and TRBJ2-1; D not resolved. The germline V gene encodes CDR1 SGHRS and CDR2 YFSETQ. The CDR3 totals 16 residues. Deletions cut 4 bases from V and 5 bases from J, with 19 bases between. The CDR3 region has the DNA TGCGCCAGCAGCAAAGGAGACCTGAACACAAACAATGAGCAGTTCTTC. As protein: CASSKGDLNTNNEQFF.

The genes are TRBV9 and TRBJ2-7; 7 positions match TRBD2. This CDR3 contains 16 residues. Germline V lookup: CDR1 SGDLS, CDR2 YYNGEE. V was pared by 0 bases and J by 1 base, with 7 bases of the junction left unmatched. The CDR3 is CASSVGGREGSYEQYF. The CDR3, as DNA: TGTGCCAGCAGCGTAGGGGGCAGGGAGGGTTCCTACGAGCAGTACTTC.

In its sample, this clone was seen a few times. The chain carries TRBV19 and TRBJ2-7; 11 nucleotides align to TRBD1. J gave up 3 bases and V 6 bases, and 4 bases lay outside the gene matches. The CDR3 length is 14 residues. The germline CDR1 and CDR2 sequences are LNHDA and SQIVND (reference sequence). CDR3 sequence: CASSPGTGGYEQYF. CDR3 DNA: TGTGCCAGTAGCCCCGGGACAGGGGGCTACGAGCAGTACTTC.

This chain joins TRBV5-4 and TRBJ2-5; no definite D call. Trimming took 4 bases from V and 4 from J, leaving 14 bases between them. The CDR3 runs 14 residues. CDR1 is SGHNT and CDR2 is YYREEE in the germline V gene (reference sequence). The chain's CDR3 is CASSPAGLLETQYF. CDR3 nucleotides: TGTGCCAGCAGCCCGGCTGGGCTTTTAGAGACCCAGTACTTC.

The genes are TRBV6-5 and TRBJ2-7, with 8 bases lining up with TRBD2. There are 14 residues in the CDR3. Germline assignment: CDR1 MNHEY and CDR2 SVGAGI. V lost 4 bases, J lost 5 bases, and 7 bases stayed unmatched. The CDR3 DNA reads TGTGCCAGCAGTTTGAGACGGGAGGGCCACGAGCAGTACTTC. Residues: CASSLRREGHEQYF.

The V gene is TRBV5-4, the J gene TRBJ2-1; TRBD2 matches at 11 bases. Germline-derived CDR1 and CDR2 are SGHNT and YYREEE (reference sequence). After removal of 4 bases from V and 1 base from J, the junction contained 1 base not matched to a gene. CDR3 length equals 15 residues. CDR3 sequence reads: CASSGTSGSYNEQFF. The CDR3 DNA follows: TGTGCCAGCAGCGGGACTAGCGGTTCCTACAATGAGCAGTTCTTC.

The rearrangement joins TRBV7-9 to TRBJ1-1, with a tentative D call TRBD1 (5 bases). V was shortened by 7 bases and J by 5 bases, with 23 bases between the two germline ends. The CDR3 is 16 residues long. Germline V gene sequence: CDR1 SEHNR, CDR2 FQNEAQ (reference sequence). The CDR3 loop reads CASTLYGMIGGTEAFF. The DNA for the CDR3 is TGTGCCAGCACCCTTTACGGCATGATCGGGGGGACTGAAGCTTTCTTT. Based on the CDR3 plus reference TRBV7-9 and TRBJ1-1, the full variable domain is DTGVSQNPRHKITKRGQNVTFRCDPISEHNRLYWYRQTLGQGPEFLTYFQNEAQLEKSRLLSDRFSAERPKGSFSTLEIQRTEQGDSAMYLCASTLYGMIGGTEAFFGQGTRLTVV.

Notes on this clone: The germline gene is not matched at one end of the junction; a read error may be the cause. This rearrangement joins TRBV30 to TRBJ2-3; no clear D. Germline values: CDR1 GTSNPN, CDR2 SVGIG (reference sequence). CDR3 length: 10 amino acids. Here the CDR3 reads CAWSGDAQYF. In nucleotides, the CDR3 is TGTGCCTGGAGTGGAGATGCGCAGTATTTT.

The gene calls are TRBV14 and TRBJ1-2; D possibly corresponds to TRBD1 (6 bases). Trimming left V 2 bases short and J 4 bases short, with 11 bases between. Germline CDR1 and CDR2: SGHDN and FVKESK. This CDR3 is built from 14 residues. The CDR3, as DNA: TGTGCCAGCAGCCAACCGGACAGAGCCTATGGCTACACCTTC. It translates to CASSQPDRAYGYTF.

V gene TRBV6-4 combines with J gene TRBJ2-2; TRBD2 might be the D (5 bases). The CDR3 totals 11 residues. Germline CDR1 is MRHNA and CDR2 is SNTAGT. Trimming took off 6 bases at V and 7 bases at J, with 6 bases between the two ends. The CDR3: CASRRVGELFF. The CDR3 region has the DNA TGTGCCAGCAGGCGGGTCGGGGAGCTGTTTTTT.

V and J are TRBV19 and TRBJ2-1, with TRBD2 identical over 9 bases. There are 16 residues in the CDR3. From germline, CDR1 is LNHDA and CDR2 SQIVND (reference sequence). The V gene end was trimmed by 2 bases and the J gene end by 5 bases; junction bases not matched to a gene: 7. CDR3 DNA: TGTGCCAGTAGTATACTGACCGGGACTAGCAACAATGAGCAGTTCTTC. It yields the protein CASSILTGTSNNEQFF.

As concerns this clone: The sample has other DNA sequences that encode this CDR3 too. This chain links TRBV19 with TRBJ1-5, with D uncertain. Trimming removed 1 base at V and 7 bases at J, with 5 bases between. Germline V gene sequence: CDR1 LNHDA, CDR2 SQIVND (reference sequence). The CDR3 sequence is 12 residues long. The CDR3 DNA is TGTGCCAGTAGTATAGGCCGCCAGCCCCAGCATTTT. This translates into CASSIGRQPQHF. The entire variable domain, with the rest obtained from reference TRBV19 and TRBJ1-5, is as follows: DGGITQSPKYLFRKEGQNVTLSCEQNLNHDAMYWYRQDPGQGLRLIYYSQIVNDFQKGDIAEGYSVSREKKESFPLTVTSAQKNPTAFYLCASSIGRQPQHFGDGTRLSIL.

CDR3 in amino acids: CASSPRVTDGYTF. Written as DNA, the CDR3 is TGTGCCAGCTCACCTAGGGTGACTGATGGCTACACCTTC. The V call is TRBV18, the J call TRBJ1-2, with D uncertain. Germline V gene data show CDR1 as KGHSH and CDR2 as LQKENI. The CDR3 is 13 amino acids. V was pared by 3 bases and J by 6 bases, with 11 bases between.

J is TRBJ1-5 and V is TRBV18; TRBD1 is a possible D gene (5 bases). The CDR3 sequence is 12 residues long. V lost 0 bases, J lost 11 bases, and 8 bases lay in between. Germline loops: CDR1 KGHSH, CDR2 LQKENI. CDR3 nucleotides: TGTGCCAGCTCACCACCGAAGGGGACCCAGCATTTT. It encodes CASSPPKGTQHF.

The J gene is TRBJ2-7, the V gene TRBV27, with TRBD1 matching 11 bases. The germline gives CDR1 MNHEY, CDR2 SMNVEV (reference sequence). CDR3 length: 14 residues. Trimming took 4 bases from V and 4 from J; bases not matched to a gene: 3. This CDR3 reads CASSWTGGQYEQYF. The CDR3 DNA reads TGTGCCAGCAGTTGGACAGGGGGCCAGTACGAGCAGTACTTC.

The chain carries TRBV10-2 and TRBJ2-5, with 10 bases matching TRBD2. The germline CDR1 and CDR2 sequences are WSHSY and SAAADI. The CDR3 covers 14 residues. V gave up 8 bases and J gave up 5 bases; unmatched junction bases: 8. The CDR3 region is CASAPSGRRETQYF. Here the CDR3 DNA reads TGCGCCAGCGCCCCTAGCGGGAGACGGGAGACCCAGTACTTC.

The chain is built from TRBV18 and TRBJ1-1; unclear D gene. The germline V gene encodes CDR1 KGHSH and CDR2 LQKENI. The length of the CDR3 is 16 residues. Deletions cut 8 bases from V and 1 base from J, with 20 bases between. The CDR3 region is CASASAPGQSNTEAFF. CDR3 nucleotides: TGTGCCAGCGCATCCGCCCCTGGGCAGTCGAACACTGAAGCTTTCTTT.

The V and J genes are TRBV4-1 and TRBJ2-5, with 7 bases that match TRBD1. The germline V gene encodes CDR1 MGHRA and CDR2 YSYEKL. Trimming cost V 5 bases and J 5 bases; bases outside gene matches: 20. The CDR3 has 18 residues. The CDR3 spells CASSYRYGRGSSMETQYF. The CDR3 DNA follows: TGCGCCAGCAGCTACCGCTATGGCAGGGGGTCATCGATGGAGACCCAGTACTTC.

This clone was observed a single time. The chain carries TRBV27 and TRBJ2-7; 11 nucleotides align to TRBD1. Per germline, CDR1 MNHEY and CDR2 SMNVEV (reference sequence). After removal of 2 bases from V and 5 bases from J, the junction contained 5 bases not matched to a gene. This CDR3 is built from 15 residues. This CDR3 is CASSLQGTGGNEQYF. CDR3 coding DNA: TGTGCCAGCAGTTTACAGGGGACAGGGGGTAACGAGCAGTACTTC.